A single T cell receptor (beta chain) is shown here with its context. The CDR3 extends over 15 amino acids. Germline V lookup: CDR1 KGHSH, CDR2 LQKENI. The sample belongs to a study of blood T cell repertoires in COVID-19. The assay was immunoSEQ multiplex PCR, and TCRdb's table has in-frame clones only and misses some. The sample lists roughly 190,000 clones, around 86% occurring once. Sequencing input: PBMCs or T cells enriched from blood (not recorded which). This chain connects TRBV18 to TRBJ2-5, with 8 bases lining up with TRBD1. Gene TRBJ2-7 matches the end of the DNA better, so the J call may be wrong. This receptor was taken from a woman in her thirties or forties in a cohort exposed to, infected with or recovered from COVID-19 (not recorded which). For the CDR3, the DNA is TGTGCCAGCTCACCAAGGGGACAGGAGCCCTACGAGCAGTACTTC. Its protein product is CASSPRGQEPYEQYF.